This T cell receptor (beta chain) came from a study of T-cell reconstitution after alpha-beta-depleted transplantation in children. This clonotype came up many times. CDR1 is MNHEY and CDR2 is SMNVEV in the germline V gene (reference sequence). CDR3 length equals 18 residues. V was shortened by 2 bases and J by 0 bases, with 14 bases between the two germline ends. Preparing the TCRbeta library involved the use of unique molecular identifiers. TCRdb re-derived calls from the PCR reads in MiXCR, one entry per CDR3 protein. Altogether 450,000 to 600,000 distinct CDR3 sequences are present, about 18% being singletons, with the ten largest covering 2.5% to 3.5%.

V and J are TRBV27 and TRBJ2-6; the D gene is possibly TRBD2 (7 bases). This TCR was sampled from a human donor who donated a stem cell graft to a child with acute lymphoblastic leukemia. Sequencing used PBMCs from the stem cell graft donor, obtained from the stem cell graft. The CDR3 sequence is CASSLSGLGGSGANVLTF. The CDR3 DNA sequence: TGTGCCAGCAGTTTAAGCGGACTAGGGGGCTCTGGGGCCAACGTCCTGACTTTC.